This TCR beta chain comes out of a study of T cell responses to AZD1222 COVID-19 vaccine. Notes on the study in general: Spike-wide vaccine-associated CD4 TCRs dominated at 160-218 and 743-854. Targets within unmutated variant regions were reportedly found for nearly half of spike-specific TCRs. Vaccination with two AZD1222 doses was followed by a rise in Spike-specific TCR breadth and depth.

CDR1 is LGHDT and CDR2 is YNNKEL in the germline V gene (reference sequence). The germline V and J ends were trimmed by 1 base and 4 bases, with 7 bases remaining between them. The CDR3 is made up of 13 amino acids. TCRdb's copy holds only in-frame clones and misses some; the assay was immunoSEQ multiplex PCR. The sample carries about 120,000 clones, 91% recorded once. About this clone itself: Its antigen remains unidentified.

The specimen was peripheral blood, collected on day 0 of AZD1222 vaccination. This sequence joins TRBV3-1 (or the pseudogene TRBV3-2) and TRBJ1-2; D may be TRBD1 (5 bases). This TCR came from an adult in good health. The CDR3 is CASSQAGVYGYTF. Written as DNA, the CDR3 is TGTGCCAGCAGCCAAGCGGGGGTCTATGGCTACACCTTC.